This T cell receptor (beta chain) originates from a study of blood T cells in healthy people across ages (dated by TCRdb to between 2014 and 2017). Study-level background: In model experiments, template switching captured roughly one uniquely barcoded TCR beta cDNA molecule for every two T cells. Using deep sequencing normalized with unique cDNA molecular identifiers, the study measured how TCR beta repertoire diversity changes with age. Donors were grouped into four age groups: young (average 16 years), middle-aged (under 40), aged (62) and long-lived (approximately 75). To avoid experimental bias, donors of different ages were spread randomly across the sequencing lanes. The study analyzed two additional independent replicas of 1 million unique cDNA reads from the same blood draw for two donors, one aged 18 to 30 and one aged 80 or older. Study-wide findings and limitations: Estimates of total diversity from one million sequenced T cells were regarded as lower bounds and underestimates. Bulk unsorted PBMC profiling prevented conclusive comparison of naive and antigen-experienced compartments. Compared with the aged group, the long-lived group had more naive CD4+ T cells, fewer expanded clones and increased TCR diversity, suggesting age selection. Observed TCR beta diversity per million T cells fell roughly linearly with age, and a significant reduction was already apparent by age around 39. Because donor CMV infection status was unknown, age-related changes in expanded clonotypes were potentially confounded. A strong correlation was found between observed TCR beta diversity and the percentage of naive T cells measured by flow cytometry.

V and J lose 3 bases and 5 bases, and a span of 13 bases separates them. Including the terminal cysteine and phenylalanine, the CDR3 comprises 14 residues. Left in the record is the CDR3 DNA by itself, 42 bases read in frame from the first base. The germline V gene yields KGHSH for CDR1 and LQKENI for CDR2. In its sample, this clonotype was seen a few times. What this receptor recognizes is not known. Base qualities are not recorded, but no much larger clone differs from it by a single base. The 40 or so donors, aged about 6 to 95 years, were systemically healthy Caucasian individuals from Russia. About 10 milliliters of peripheral blood were collected from each donor into EDTA-treated Vacutainer tubes. Ficoll-Paque density-gradient centrifugation was used to isolate PBMCs, with at least 6.5 million per sample. Total RNA, at least 6 micrograms per sample, was extracted from PBMCs with Trizol reagent. For every donor, flow cytometry on a PBMC aliquot measured the percentage of naive CD45RAhigh/CD27high T cells.

Library preparation employed 5' RACE. Reads for this sample came from an Illumina HiSeq 2500. A second PCR of about 7 to 12 cycles was run with a J-beta primer mix and a sample-barcoded 5' primer. Each TCR beta cDNA molecule received a unique molecular identifier from a template-switch 5' adaptor carrying 12 random nucleotides. Each sample yielded at least 3 million CDR3-containing paired-end reads. First-strand cDNA synthesis was performed from all RNA using the Mint cDNA synthesis kit, with priming by a TRBC-specific oligonucleotide. All cDNA was treated with uracil-DNA glycosylase and then went through a first 18-cycle PCR with the universal primers M1SS and BC2_uni_R. The source study handled its data this way. For normalization, 1 million high-quality reads were randomly selected from each sample, with every read carrying a distinct molecular identifier. Reads sharing molecular identifiers were discarded rather than binned into consensus sequences. MiTCR, with a Q25 quality threshold and the strictest error-elimination algorithm, was used for CDR3 identification, clonotype clustering and error correction. A nonparametric unseen species model using Euler transformation provided a lower-bound estimate of total TCR beta diversity. TCRdb applied fastp at Q25 and MiXCR to the public reads, then kept only in-frame beta chains. Identical CDR3 proteins give one entry, which carries the most common genes and DNA. None of the V and J calls come from the authors' own analysis; TCRdb made them. This sample lists about 670,000 distinct CDR3 sequences; 40% to 45% were detected once. Clones ranked in the top ten supply 25% to 35% of the sample.

The chain employs TRBV18 and TRBJ2-5; the D gene is possibly TRBD2, with 6 bases matching. The material sequenced was blood. This TCR was sampled from a man of 80 years or more in good health. The CDR3 is CASSPRDSRETQYF. DNA sequence: TGTGCCAGCTCACCCAGGGACTCCAGGGAGACCCAGTACTTC. The CDR3, completed at both ends by the reference TRBV18 and TRBJ2-5 genes, gives the full variable domain NAGVMQNPRHLVRRRGQEARLRCSPMKGHSHVYWYRQLPEEGLKFMVYLQKENIIDESGMPKERFSAEFPKEGPSILRIQQVVRGDSAAYFCASSPRDSRETQYFGPGTRLLVL.